Included here is one TCR beta chain sequence, with context. Within the sample, other DNA sequences also encode this same CDR3. This sample is drawn from a study of blood T cell repertoires in COVID-19. Study-level background: Samples representing acute and convalescent COVID-19 were sourced from the United States, Italy and Spain.

The trim removed 3 bases at V and 3 bases at J, leaving 2 bases unmatched. CDR1 is MNHEY and CDR2 is SMNVEV in the germline V gene (reference sequence). The CDR3 is made up of 13 amino acids. The data were produced by immunoSEQ multiplex PCR, yet TCRdb's version contains in-frame clones alone and is incomplete. The sample has roughly 250,000 clones; about 83% are singletons. The chain carries TRBV27 and TRBJ2-7, with 7 positions matching TRBD2. The clonotype comes from a man in his fifties or sixties with acute or convalescent COVID-19. Sequenced: peripheral blood. The CDR3 DNA reads TGTGCCAGCAGTTTCGGCGGGAGCTACGAGCAGTACTTC. It specifies CASSFGGSYEQYF.